These 10 T cell receptor beta chains came from one sample sequenced in a study of blood T cell repertoires in COVID-19. TCRdb's table, derived via immunoSEQ multiplex PCR, lists solely in-frame clones and lacks some. This table has around 99,000 clones, over 60% appearing once. Source material: peripheral blood. These receptors all come from a human donor in a cohort sampled during active or convalescent COVID-19.

This clone came up once. This sequence joins TRBV6-5 and TRBJ2-1, with D possibly matching TRBD1 (5 bases). Trimming pared 3 bases from V and 2 bases from J, leaving 8 bases between. The CDR3 is 14 residues long. Germline CDR1 MNHEY, CDR2 SVGAGI. The CDR3, as DNA: TGTGCCAGCAGTTATGGCAGGGCCTACAATGAGCAGTTCTTC. Protein product: CASSYGRAYNEQFF.

V gene TRBV4-3 combines with J gene TRBJ1-1, with D uncertain. The CDR3 spans 13 residues. The V end was cut by 0 bases, the J end by 3 bases, with 5 bases between. Germline CDR1 and CDR2: LGHNA and YSLEER. CDR3 in DNA: TGCGCCAGCAGCCAAGATCGGGACACTGAAGCTTTCTTT. It is translated as CASSQDRDTEAFF.

This chain joins TRBV4-1 and TRBJ1-2, with 7 bases aligning to TRBD1. Per the germline V gene, CDR1 is MGHRA and CDR2 is YSYEKL. The CDR3 contains 15 residues. V trimming: 4 bases; J trimming: 4 bases; junction bases outside the gene matches: 9. In nucleotides, the CDR3 is TGCGCCAGCAGCCTCAACAGGGGAACTGGCTATGGCTACACCTTC. Its protein is CASSLNRGTGYGYTF.

For the CDR3, the DNA is TGTGCCATCAGTGAGTATGGCAGTGTGAACACTGAAGCTTTCTTT. This translates into CAISEYGSVNTEAFF. The V call is TRBV10-3, the J call TRBJ1-1; D gene ambiguous. V shed 1 base and J shed 0 bases, with 9 bases lying between them. This CDR3 is built from 15 residues. Germline lookup yields CDR1 ENHRY and CDR2 SYGVKD.

The J gene is TRBJ1-2, the V gene TRBV5-4; 11 bases match TRBD1. The germline CDR1 and CDR2 sequences are SGHNT and YYREEE (reference sequence). The V and J ends lost 3 bases and 3 bases, in that order; junction bases with no gene match: 10. CDR3 size: 17 residues. This chain's CDR3 is CASSSLWDRGKDYGYTF. CDR3 DNA: TGTGCCAGCAGCTCCCTTTGGGACAGGGGGAAAGACTATGGCTACACCTTC.

The V call is TRBV7-9, the J call TRBJ2-7; D not resolved. The CDR3 totals 15 residues. CDR1 is SEHNR, CDR2 FQNEAQ, per germline (reference sequence). V dropped 3 bases and J dropped 0 bases, with 12 bases sitting between them. The CDR3 DNA sequence: TGTGCCAGCAGCTTCTACAGTTTCGGCTCCTACGAGCAGTACTTC. The encoded protein is CASSFYSFGSYEQYF.

This chain links TRBV7-2 with TRBJ1-3, with a weak D call TRBD1 (6 bases). The V gene lost 4 bases and the J gene lost 3 bases, with 16 bases spanning the gap. This CDR3 has 16 residues. Per germline, CDR1 SGHTA and CDR2 FQGNSA. In nucleotides, the CDR3 is TGTGCCAGCAGCTCCGGCGCGGGGGGCCTTGGAAACACCATATATTTT. It codes for CASSSGAGGLGNTIYF.

The chain joins TRBV5-6 to TRBJ2-7; TRBD1 agrees at 9 bases. Germline CDR1 reads SGHDT; CDR2 reads YYEEEE. The CDR3 length is 15 residues. J was trimmed by 0 bases and V by 3 bases; bases with no gene match: 4. The CDR3 spells CASSYWDRDSYEQYF. DNA for the CDR3: TGTGCCAGCAGCTACTGGGACAGGGACTCCTACGAGCAGTACTTC. Looking up the rest from reference TRBV5-6 and TRBJ2-7 gives the full variable domain: DAGVTQSPTHLIKTRGQQVTLRCSPKSGHDTVSWYQQALGQGPQFIFQYYEEEERQRGNFPDRFSGHQFPNYSSELNVNALLLGDSALYLCASSYWDRDSYEQYFGPGTRLTVT.

J is TRBJ2-7 and V is TRBV7-2, with D maybe TRBD2 (5 bases). CDR1 is SGHTA and CDR2 is FQGNSA in the germline V gene. This CDR3 is built from 13 residues. V was cut by 5 bases and J by 1 base, with 9 bases left in between. CDR3: CASSPPGSYEQYF. The DNA for the CDR3 is TGTGCCAGCAGCCCCCCGGGATCCTACGAGCAGTACTTC. Full variable domain (missing parts from reference TRBV7-2 and TRBJ2-7): GAGVSQSPSNKVTEKGKDVELRCDPISGHTALYWYRQSLGQGLEFLIYFQGNSAPDKSGLPSDRFSAERTGGSVSTLTIQRTQQEDSAVYLCASSPPGSYEQYFGPGTRLTVT.

The chain has TRBV28 and TRBJ2-2, with TRBD1 matching 7 bases. The trim removed 5 bases at V and 7 bases at J, leaving 7 bases unmatched. Per germline, CDR1 MDHEN and CDR2 SYDVKM. The CDR3 totals 14 residues. CDR3 loop: CASSHKGGGGELFF. In DNA, the CDR3 is TGTGCCAGCAGTCACAAAGGGGGCGGCGGGGAGCTGTTTTTT.